Measured by frequency, the clone carrying this TCR beta chain is medium-sized (0.01 to 0.1%). Antigen: not known. Germline V lookup: CDR1 MNHEY, CDR2 SMNVEV (reference sequence). The CDR3 length is 12 residues. Participants were all in good physical condition and free of acute infection. TCRdb re-called the 10x single-cell sequencing reads; every CDR3 protein appears as one record, without DNA. Recorded for this sample: about 1,500 distinct CDR3 sequences. These data come from a study of CD8 T cells in cerebrospinal fluid in Alzheimer's disease. General study points: EBV-specific clones showed no enrichment in Alzheimer's patients and were not the top expanded clones.

The source of this sequence is a human donor in good health. The chain joins TRBV27 to TRBJ1-1; TCRdb indicates TRBD1, and absent DNA this call remains unverified. The sample was cerebrospinal fluid. The CDR3 loop is CASSPGTGRAFF.